This T cell receptor (beta chain) was sequenced during a study of vaccination effects on CD4 cells after COVID-19. Study at large: Within the ViraFEST assay, antigen-specific CD4+ T cells underwent expansion with viral peptide pools prior to sequencing.

Worth noting for this clone: Its antigen is still unknown.

Trimming stripped 4 bases from V and 1 base from J, with 8 bases between. CDR3 size: 13 residues. Germline CDR1 reads SGHRS; CDR2 reads YFSETQ. Only in-frame clones appear in the TCRdb table, and some are missing; sequencing was by immunoSEQ multiplex PCR. The sample holds more than 35,000 clones, 82% seen once. The study's findings and limits: Clones that were induced by infection or by vaccine showed marked contraction late after vaccination.

Subsequent to a culture period of more than 9 days, CD4+ T cells were isolated. The healthy vaccine recipients, who had no prior SARS-CoV-2 infection, showed negative nucleocapsid antibodies. V and J are TRBV5-1 and TRBJ1-2; the D gene is possibly TRBD1 (5 bases). The TCR sequence derives from a human donor who received a COVID-19 vaccine. The sample was CD4+ T cells from PBMCs cultured without peptide, taken before COVID-19 vaccination. Here the CDR3 DNA reads TGCGCCAGCAGCATCGACAGTAACTATGGCTACACCTTC. This gives the protein CASSIDSNYGYTF.